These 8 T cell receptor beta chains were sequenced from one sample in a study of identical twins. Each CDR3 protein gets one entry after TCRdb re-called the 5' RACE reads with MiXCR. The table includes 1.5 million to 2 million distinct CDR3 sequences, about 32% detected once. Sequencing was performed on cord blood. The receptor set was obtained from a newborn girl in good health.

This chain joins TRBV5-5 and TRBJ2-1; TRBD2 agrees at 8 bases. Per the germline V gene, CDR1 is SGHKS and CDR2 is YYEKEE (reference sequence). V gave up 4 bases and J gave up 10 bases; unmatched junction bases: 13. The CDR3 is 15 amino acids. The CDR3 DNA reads TGTGCCAGCAGCCCCCGGTCAGCGGGAGACTACGAGCAGTTCTTC. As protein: CASSPRSAGDYEQFF.

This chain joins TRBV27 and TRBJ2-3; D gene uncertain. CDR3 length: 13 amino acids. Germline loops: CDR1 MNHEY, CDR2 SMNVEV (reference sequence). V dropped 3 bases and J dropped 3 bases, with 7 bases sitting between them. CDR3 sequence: CASSFSWTDTQYF. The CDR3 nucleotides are TGTGCCAGCAGTTTCTCGTGGACAGATACGCAGTATTTT.

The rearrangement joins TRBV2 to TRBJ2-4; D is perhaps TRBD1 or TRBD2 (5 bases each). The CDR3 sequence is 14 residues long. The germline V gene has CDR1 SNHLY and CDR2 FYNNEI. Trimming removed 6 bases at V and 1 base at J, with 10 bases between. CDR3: CASSAWGAKNIQYF. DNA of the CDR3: TGTGCCAGCAGCGCCTGGGGGGCCAAAAACATTCAGTACTTC. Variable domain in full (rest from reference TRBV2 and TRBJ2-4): EPEVTQTPSHQVTQMGQEVILRCVPISNHLYFYWYRQILGQKVEFLVSFYNNEISEKSEIFDDQFSVERPDGSNFTLKIRSTKLEDSAMYFCASSAWGAKNIQYFGAGTRLSVL.

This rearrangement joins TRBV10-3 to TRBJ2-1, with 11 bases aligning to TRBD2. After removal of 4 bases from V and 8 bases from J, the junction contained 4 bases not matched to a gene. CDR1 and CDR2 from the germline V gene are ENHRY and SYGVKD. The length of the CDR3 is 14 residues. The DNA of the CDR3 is TGTGCCATCAGTGGACTAGCGGGAAAGGATGAGCAGTTCTTC. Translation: CAISGLAGKDEQFF.

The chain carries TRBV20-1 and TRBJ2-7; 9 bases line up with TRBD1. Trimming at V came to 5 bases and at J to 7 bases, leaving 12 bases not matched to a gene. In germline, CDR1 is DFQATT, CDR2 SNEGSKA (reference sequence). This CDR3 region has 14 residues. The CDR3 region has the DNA TGCAGTGCTGCTCCTGGGACAGGGACCACGGAGCAGTACTTC. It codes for CSAAPGTGTTEQYF.

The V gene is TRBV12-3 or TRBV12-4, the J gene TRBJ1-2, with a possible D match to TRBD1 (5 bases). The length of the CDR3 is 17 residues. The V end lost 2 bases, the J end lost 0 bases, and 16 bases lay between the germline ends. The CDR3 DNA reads TGTGCCAGCAGTTTAAACTTCGGGGCAGCTCCTAACTATGGCTACACCTTC. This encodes CASSLNFGAAPNYGYTF.

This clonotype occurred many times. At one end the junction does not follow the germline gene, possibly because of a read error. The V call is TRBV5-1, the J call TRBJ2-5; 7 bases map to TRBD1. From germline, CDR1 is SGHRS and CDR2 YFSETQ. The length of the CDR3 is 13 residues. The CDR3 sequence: CASSLDRVETQYF. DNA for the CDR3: TGTGCCAGCAGCTTAGACAGGGTAGAGACCCAGTACTTC.

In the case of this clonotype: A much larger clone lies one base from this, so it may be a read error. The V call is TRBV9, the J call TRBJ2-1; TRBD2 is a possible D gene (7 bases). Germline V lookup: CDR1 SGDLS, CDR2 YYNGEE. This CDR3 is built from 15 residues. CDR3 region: CASSVAGGSYNGQFF. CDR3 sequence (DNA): TGTGCCAGCAGCGTAGCGGGGGGCTCCTACAATGGGCAGTTCTTC.